The 18 T cell receptor beta chains listed next were all sequenced from one sample in a study of T cells in Graves' hyperthyroidism and ophthalmopathy. Amplified regions were TCR beta CDR3 sequences from RNA transcripts. RT-PCR in the first round (using the HTBI primer set) targeted the TCR CDR3. MiXCR was run by TCRdb on the multiplex PCR reads, yielding one entry per CDR3 protein. The sample lists about 480,000 distinct CDR3 sequences; approximately 15% were seen once. Sequenced input: blood. The source is a woman aged 18-29 years with Graves' hyperthyroidism.

This chain joins TRBV6-1 and TRBJ1-2, with a possible D match to TRBD1 (6 bases). V was pared by 8 bases and J by 1 base, with 11 bases between. The CDR3 spans 13 residues. The germline V gene encodes CDR1 MNHNS and CDR2 SASEGT. CDR3 residues: CASGDTHNYGYTF. CDR3 bases: TGTGCCAGCGGGGACACCCATAACTATGGCTACACCTTC.

This clonotype was counted at least ten times. V gene TRBV6-1 combines with J gene TRBJ2-3; D tentatively fits TRBD1 or TRBD2 (5 bases each). The V and J ends lost 6 bases and 8 bases respectively, with 18 bases between them. The germline V gene encodes CDR1 MNHNS and CDR2 SASEGT. The CDR3 totals 14 residues. The CDR3 DNA follows: TGTGCCAGCAGGCCGGGACCGAGATCCGGTACGCAGTATTTT. Translated, it gives CASRPGPRSGTQYF.

The J gene is TRBJ2-3, the V gene TRBV10-3; tentatively, D is TRBD2 (6 bases). This CDR3 comprises 15 residues. Germline V CDR1 and CDR2: ENHRY, SYGVKD. Trimming took 6 bases from V and 1 from J, leaving 14 bases between them. The CDR3 nucleotides read TGTGCCATCAGCGCGGAGAGCGGGCGCACAGATACGCAGTATTTT. Protein product: CAISAESGRTDTQYF.

The sample holds many counts of this clonotype. This chain uses TRBV11-2 with TRBJ1-2; D possibly corresponds to TRBD1 (6 bases). There are 14 residues in the CDR3. V gave up 7 bases and J gave up 4 bases, with 16 bases separating them. Germline V gives CDR1 SGHAT, CDR2 FQNNGV. The CDR3 loop is CASTTWGRGYGYTF. CDR3 DNA sequence: TGTGCCAGCACCACCTGGGGCAGGGGCTATGGCTACACCTTC.

This clonotype was observed at least ten times. The chain couples TRBV27 to TRBJ1-2, with 9 bases aligning to TRBD1. There are 15 residues in the CDR3. Germline V gives CDR1 MNHEY, CDR2 SMNVEV (reference sequence). Losses at the gene ends were 5 bases for V and 7 bases for J; bases not matched to a gene: 11. CDR3 residues: CASSRQQGAYGGYTF. In DNA, the CDR3 is TGTGCCAGCAGTCGGCAACAGGGGGCTTACGGTGGCTACACCTTC.

This clonotype was seen a few times. The chain joins TRBV5-1 to TRBJ2-7, with no clear D. Trimming cost V 0 bases and J 3 bases, with 10 bases left between them. The length of the CDR3 is 14 residues. From germline, CDR1 is SGHRS and CDR2 YFSETQ. The CDR3 spells CASSLERNFYEQYF. Written as DNA, the CDR3 is TGCGCCAGCAGCTTGGAAAGAAACTTCTACGAGCAGTACTTC.

This clonotype was counted at least ten times. The V gene is TRBV27, the J gene TRBJ2-1, with TRBD2 identical over 10 bases. Germline assignment: CDR1 MNHEY and CDR2 SMNVEV (reference sequence). The J segment lost 4 bases and the V segment lost 7 bases, leaving 10 bases of the junction unmatched. The CDR3 runs 16 residues. The CDR3 nucleotides are TGTGCCAGCACTACCACACTAGCGGGGCGGTACAATGAGCAGTTCTTC. This encodes CASTTTLAGRYNEQFF.

Ten or more counts support this clonotype. This chain links TRBV19 with TRBJ1-4; D is undetermined. The CDR3 contains 15 residues. The V end lost 6 bases, the J end lost 5 bases, and 16 bases lay between the germline ends. CDR1 and CDR2 (germline): LNHDA, SQIVND (reference sequence). This CDR3 is CASRALTAENEKLFF. As DNA, the CDR3 is TGTGCCAGTAGGGCCCTGACCGCAGAGAATGAAAAACTGTTTTTT.

CDR3 coding DNA: TGTGCCAGCAGCTCCCGAGGAGGGAGCAATCAGCCCCAGCATTTT. Protein: CASSSRGGSNQPQHF. This chain connects TRBV7-2 to TRBJ1-5; no reliable D call. Germline V gives CDR1 SGHTA, CDR2 FQGNSA. The CDR3 loop spans 15 amino acids. V shed 4 bases and J shed 1 base, with 11 bases lying between them.

This clonotype was counted at least ten times. V gene TRBV15 combines with J gene TRBJ2-7, with 12 positions matching TRBD2. Germline-derived CDR1 and CDR2 are LNHNV and YYDKDF (reference sequence). The CDR3 covers 15 residues. The J segment lost 3 bases and the V segment lost 6 bases, leaving 6 bases of the junction unmatched. This chain's CDR3 is CATSQTSGGYYEQYF. CDR3 nucleotides: TGTGCCACCAGTCAGACTAGCGGGGGATACTACGAGCAGTACTTC.

This clonotype was observed a few times. The chain has TRBV4-1 and TRBJ2-5; perhaps TRBD2 as D (6 bases). Germline CDR1 MGHRA, CDR2 YSYEKL. The length of the CDR3 is 14 residues. The ends were cut back, 1 base at V and 0 bases at J, with 6 bases in the middle. CDR3 in amino acids: CASSQGLDQETQYF. CDR3 sequence (DNA): TGCGCCAGCAGCCAAGGACTAGACCAAGAGACCCAGTACTTC.

The table lists this clonotype with many counts. The V call is TRBV12-3 or TRBV12-4, the J call TRBJ1-2, with a weak D call TRBD1 (5 bases). The CDR3 extends over 15 amino acids. V lost 7 bases, J lost 8 bases, and 23 bases lay in between. CDR3: CASNFALGTEGGYTF. CDR3 DNA: TGTGCCAGCAACTTCGCGCTGGGGACGGAGGGGGGCTACACCTTC.

At least ten counts were recorded for this clonotype. The chain uses TRBV20-1 and TRBJ1-5; D is perhaps TRBD1 (5 bases). Trimming stripped 6 bases from V and 5 bases from J, with 14 bases between. CDR1 DFQATT and CDR2 SNEGSKA come from the germline V gene (reference sequence). The CDR3 length is 13 residues. The CDR3 DNA reads TGCAGTGCGGCCGGACACGTCGATCAGCCCCAGCATTTT. Protein: CSAAGHVDQPQHF.

This clonotype was seen many times. V is TRBV27 and J is TRBJ2-7; 8 bases align to TRBD2. The V gene's germline CDR1 is MNHEY and CDR2 SMNVEV (reference sequence). This CDR3 spans 15 amino acids. With V trimmed by 6 bases and J by 4 bases, 11 bases remained unmatched. CDR3 nucleotides: TGTGCCAGCAGAGTGACCGGGACTAGTGCTTACGAGCAGTACGTC. Its translation is CASRVTGTSAYEQYV.

The chain joins TRBV4-1 to TRBJ2-7, with no clear D. The germline V gene has CDR1 MGHRA and CDR2 YSYEKL. This CDR3 is built from 14 residues. The V gene lost 0 bases and the J gene lost 6 bases, with 12 bases spanning the gap. For the CDR3, the DNA is TGCGCCAGCAGCCAAGATGCTAGTCGCGTCGAGCAGTACTTC. As protein: CASSQDASRVEQYF.

The sample holds many counts of this clonotype. This chain uses TRBV24-1 with TRBJ2-5; D may correspond to TRBD1 or TRBD2 (7 bases each). V lost 10 bases and J lost 2, with 16 bases in between. From germline, CDR1 is KGHDR and CDR2 SFDVKD. This CDR3 is built from 14 residues. Here the CDR3 DNA reads TGTGCCACAACTCCAGGGGGGGGGCAAGAGACCCAGTACTTC. This encodes CATTPGGGQETQYF.

At least ten counts were recorded for this clonotype. The gene calls are TRBV30 and TRBJ1-3, with D unclear. The CDR3 has 16 amino acids. Germline V gives CDR1 GTSNPN, CDR2 SVGIG (reference sequence). Trimming removed 2 bases at V and 0 bases at J, with 14 bases between. CDR3 nucleotides: TGTGCCTGGAGTTCTTTCCCCCCAGCCTCTGGAAACACCATATATTTT. Amino acid sequence: CAWSSFPPASGNTIYF.

The table lists this clonotype with many counts. The CDR3 here is CASSEGTEAFF. CDR3 nucleotides: TGTGCCAGCAGTGAAGGTACTGAAGCTTTCTTT. V gene TRBV6-1 combines with J gene TRBJ1-1; D is unclear. CDR3 size: 11 residues. V gave up 1 base and J gave up 5 bases, with 2 bases separating them. Germline CDR1 is MNHNS and CDR2 is SASEGT.